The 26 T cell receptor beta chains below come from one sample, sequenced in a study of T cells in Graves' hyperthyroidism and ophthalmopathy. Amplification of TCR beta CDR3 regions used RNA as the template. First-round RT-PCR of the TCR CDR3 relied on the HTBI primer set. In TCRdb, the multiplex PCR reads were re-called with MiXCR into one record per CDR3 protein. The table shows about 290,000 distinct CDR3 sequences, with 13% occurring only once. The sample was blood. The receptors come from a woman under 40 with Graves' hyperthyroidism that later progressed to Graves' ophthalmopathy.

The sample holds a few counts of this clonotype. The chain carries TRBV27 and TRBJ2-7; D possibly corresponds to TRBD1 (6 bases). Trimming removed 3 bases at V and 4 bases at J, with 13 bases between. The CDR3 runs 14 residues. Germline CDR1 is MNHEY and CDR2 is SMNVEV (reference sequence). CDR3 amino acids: CASSLGRGIYEQYF. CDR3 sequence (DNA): TGTGCCAGCAGTTTGGGCAGGGGTATTTACGAGCAGTACTTC.

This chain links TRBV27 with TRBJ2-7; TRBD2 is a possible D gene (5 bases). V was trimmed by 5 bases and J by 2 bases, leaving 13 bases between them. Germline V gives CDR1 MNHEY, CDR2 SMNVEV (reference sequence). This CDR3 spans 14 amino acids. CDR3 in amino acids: CASSVASLPYEQYF. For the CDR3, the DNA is TGTGCCAGCAGTGTCGCTAGCCTACCCTACGAGCAGTACTTC.

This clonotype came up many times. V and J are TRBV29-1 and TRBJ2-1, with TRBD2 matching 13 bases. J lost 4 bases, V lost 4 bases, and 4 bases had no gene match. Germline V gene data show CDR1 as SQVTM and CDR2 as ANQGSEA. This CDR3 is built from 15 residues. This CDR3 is CSVAGLAGAYNEQFF. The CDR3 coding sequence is TGCAGCGTTGCCGGACTAGCGGGAGCTTACAATGAGCAGTTCTTC.

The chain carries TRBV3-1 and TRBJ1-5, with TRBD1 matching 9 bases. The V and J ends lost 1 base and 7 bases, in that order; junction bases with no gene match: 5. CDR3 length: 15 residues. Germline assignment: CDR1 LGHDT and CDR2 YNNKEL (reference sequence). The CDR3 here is CASSQGGQGEQPQHF. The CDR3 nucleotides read TGTGCCAGCAGCCAAGGGGGACAGGGCGAACAGCCCCAGCATTTT.

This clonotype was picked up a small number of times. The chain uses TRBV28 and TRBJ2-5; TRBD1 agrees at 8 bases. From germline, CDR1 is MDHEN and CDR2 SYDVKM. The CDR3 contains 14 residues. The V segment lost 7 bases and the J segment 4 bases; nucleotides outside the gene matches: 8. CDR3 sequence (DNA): TGTGCCAGCATCTCGGGACAGGAGTCAGAGACCCAGTACTTC. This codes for CASISGQESETQYF.

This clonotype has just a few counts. The CDR3: CASSWDGNNEQFF. CDR3 in DNA: TGCGCCAGCAGCTGGGACGGAAACAATGAGCAGTTCTTC. This chain joins TRBV5-1 and TRBJ2-1; the D gene could be TRBD1 or TRBD2 (5 bases each). The CDR3 is 13 residues long. Germline CDR1 is SGHRS and CDR2 is YFSETQ. The V gene lost 3 bases and the J gene lost 5 bases, with 9 bases spanning the gap.

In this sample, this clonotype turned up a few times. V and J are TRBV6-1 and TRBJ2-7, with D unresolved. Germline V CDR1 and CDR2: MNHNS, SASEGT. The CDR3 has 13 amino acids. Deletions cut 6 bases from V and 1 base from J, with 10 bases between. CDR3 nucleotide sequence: TGTGCCAGCAGGCCCTTCGGGTCCTACGAGCAGTACTTC. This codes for CASRPFGSYEQYF.

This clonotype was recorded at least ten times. The CDR3 DNA sequence: TGTGCCAGCAGTTTATTTTCGGCGGGCCCGACTAGCCTGGATGAGCAGTTCTTC. Encoded protein: CASSLFSAGPTSLDEQFF. The V and J genes are TRBV28 and TRBJ2-1, with 7 nucleotides matching TRBD2. Per germline, CDR1 MDHEN and CDR2 SYDVKM. The CDR3 sequence is 18 residues long. Trimming at V came to 1 base and at J to 8 bases, leaving 17 bases not matched to a gene.

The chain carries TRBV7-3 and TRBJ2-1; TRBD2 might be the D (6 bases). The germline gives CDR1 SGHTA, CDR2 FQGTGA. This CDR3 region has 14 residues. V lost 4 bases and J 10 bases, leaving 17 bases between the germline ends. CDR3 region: CASSSTPGSGEQFF. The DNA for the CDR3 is TGTGCCAGCAGCTCTACCCCCGGGAGTGGAGAGCAGTTCTTC. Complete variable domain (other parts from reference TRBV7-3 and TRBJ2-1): GAGVSQTPSNKVTEKGKYVELRCDPISGHTALYWYRQSLGQGPEFLIYFQGTGAADDSGLPNDRFFAVRPEGSVSTLKIQRTERGDSAVYLCASSSTPGSGEQFFGPGTRLTVL.

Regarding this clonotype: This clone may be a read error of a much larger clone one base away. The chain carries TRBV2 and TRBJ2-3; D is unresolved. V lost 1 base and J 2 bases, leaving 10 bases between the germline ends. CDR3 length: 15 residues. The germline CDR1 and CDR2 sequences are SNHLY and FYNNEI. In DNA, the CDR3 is TGTGCCAGCAGTGAAGGTAGCTACCTCACAGATACGCAGTATTTT. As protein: CASSEGSYLTDTQYF.

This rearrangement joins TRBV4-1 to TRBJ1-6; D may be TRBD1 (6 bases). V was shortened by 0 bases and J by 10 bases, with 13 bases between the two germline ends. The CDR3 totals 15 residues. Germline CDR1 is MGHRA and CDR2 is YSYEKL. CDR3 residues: CASSQEEVGQSPLHF. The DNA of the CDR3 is TGCGCCAGCAGCCAAGAGGAGGTCGGACAGTCACCCCTCCACTTT.

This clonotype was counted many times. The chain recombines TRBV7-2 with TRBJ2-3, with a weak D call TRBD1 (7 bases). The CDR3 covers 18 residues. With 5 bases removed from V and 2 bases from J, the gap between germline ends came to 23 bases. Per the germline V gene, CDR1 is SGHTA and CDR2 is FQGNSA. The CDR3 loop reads CASSPRQGLGVITDTQYF. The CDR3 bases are TGTGCCAGCAGCCCACGACAGGGACTGGGGGTAATCACAGATACGCAGTATTTT.

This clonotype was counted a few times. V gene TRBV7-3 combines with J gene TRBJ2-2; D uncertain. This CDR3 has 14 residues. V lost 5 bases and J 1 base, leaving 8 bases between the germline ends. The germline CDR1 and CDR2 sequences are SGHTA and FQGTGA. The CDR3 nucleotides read TGTGCCAGCAGCCCTCACGGGAACACCGGGGAGCTGTTTTTT. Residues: CASSPHGNTGELFF.

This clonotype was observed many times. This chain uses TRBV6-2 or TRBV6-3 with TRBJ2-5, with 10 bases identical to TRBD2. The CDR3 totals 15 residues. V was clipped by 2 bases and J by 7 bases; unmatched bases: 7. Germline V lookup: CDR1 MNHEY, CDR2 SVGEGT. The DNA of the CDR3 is TGTGCCAGCAGTTACCCTCTAGCGGGGGAGGCGACCCAGTACTTC. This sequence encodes CASSYPLAGEATQYF.

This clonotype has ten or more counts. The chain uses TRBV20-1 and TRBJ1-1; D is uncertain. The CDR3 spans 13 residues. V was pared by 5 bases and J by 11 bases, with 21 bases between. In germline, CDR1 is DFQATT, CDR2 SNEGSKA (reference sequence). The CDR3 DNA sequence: TGCAGTGCTCCGAGACGGCACACCTCGACCGCTTTCTTT. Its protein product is CSAPRRHTSTAFF.

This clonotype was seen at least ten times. In DNA form, the CDR3 reads TGTGCCAGCAGTGGGGGGGGCGAGCAGTACTTC. Protein sequence: CASSGGGEQYF. This rearrangement joins TRBV28 to TRBJ2-7; TRBD2 agrees at 7 bases. Per germline, CDR1 MDHEN and CDR2 SYDVKM. The V and J ends lost 5 bases and 6 bases, in that order; junction bases with no gene match: 1. This CDR3 spans 11 amino acids. Complete variable domain (other parts from reference TRBV28 and TRBJ2-7): DVKVTQSSRYLVKRTGEKVFLECVQDMDHENMFWYRQDPGLGLRLIYFSYDVKMKEKGDIPEGYSVSREKKERFSLILESASTNQTSMYLCASSGGGEQYFGPGTRLTVT.

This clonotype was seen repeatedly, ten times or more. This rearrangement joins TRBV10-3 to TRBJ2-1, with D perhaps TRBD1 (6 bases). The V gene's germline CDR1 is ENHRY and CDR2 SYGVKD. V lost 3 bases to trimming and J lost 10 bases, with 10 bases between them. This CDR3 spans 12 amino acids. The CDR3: CAISEWGQEQFF. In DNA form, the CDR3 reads TGTGCCATCAGTGAATGGGGGCAAGAGCAGTTCTTC.

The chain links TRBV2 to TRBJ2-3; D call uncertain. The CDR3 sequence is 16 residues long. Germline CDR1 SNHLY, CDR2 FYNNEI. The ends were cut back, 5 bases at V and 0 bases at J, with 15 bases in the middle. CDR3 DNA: TGTGCCAGCAGTATTTCATACAAAACGAGCACAGATACGCAGTATTTT. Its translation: CASSISYKTSTDTQYF. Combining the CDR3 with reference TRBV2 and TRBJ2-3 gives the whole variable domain EPEVTQTPSHQVTQMGQEVILRCVPISNHLYFYWYRQILGQKVEFLVSFYNNEISEKSEIFDDQFSVERPDGSNFTLKIRSTKLEDSAMYFCASSISYKTSTDTQYFGPGTRLTVL.

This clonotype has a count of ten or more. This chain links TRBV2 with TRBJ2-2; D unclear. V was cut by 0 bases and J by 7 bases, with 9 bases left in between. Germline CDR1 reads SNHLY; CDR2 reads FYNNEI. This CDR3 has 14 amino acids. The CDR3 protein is CASSEALGFGELFF. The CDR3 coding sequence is TGTGCCAGCAGTGAAGCGCTTGGTTTCGGGGAGCTGTTTTTT. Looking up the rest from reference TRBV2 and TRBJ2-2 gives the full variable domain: EPEVTQTPSHQVTQMGQEVILRCVPISNHLYFYWYRQILGQKVEFLVSFYNNEISEKSEIFDDQFSVERPDGSNFTLKIRSTKLEDSAMYFCASSEALGFGELFFGEGSRLTVL.

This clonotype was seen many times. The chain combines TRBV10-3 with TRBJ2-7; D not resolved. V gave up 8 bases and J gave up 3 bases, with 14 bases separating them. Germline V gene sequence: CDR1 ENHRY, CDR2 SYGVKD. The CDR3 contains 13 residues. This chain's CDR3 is CAIGENRVYEQYF. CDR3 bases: TGTGCCATCGGAGAAAATAGGGTCTACGAGCAGTACTTC.

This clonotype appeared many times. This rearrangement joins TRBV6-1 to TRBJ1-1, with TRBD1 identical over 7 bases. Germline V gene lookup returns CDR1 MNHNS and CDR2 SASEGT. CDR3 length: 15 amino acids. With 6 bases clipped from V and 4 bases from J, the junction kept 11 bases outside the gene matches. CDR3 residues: CASSPGEGALTEAFF. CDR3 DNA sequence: TGTGCCAGCAGCCCGGGGGAGGGGGCCCTCACTGAAGCTTTCTTT.

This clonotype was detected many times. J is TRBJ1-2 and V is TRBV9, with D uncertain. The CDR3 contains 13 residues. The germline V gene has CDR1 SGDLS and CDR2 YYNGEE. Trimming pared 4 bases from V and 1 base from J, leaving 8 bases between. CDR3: CASSSPYNYGYTF. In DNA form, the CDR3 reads TGTGCCAGCAGCTCCCCATATAACTATGGCTACACCTTC.

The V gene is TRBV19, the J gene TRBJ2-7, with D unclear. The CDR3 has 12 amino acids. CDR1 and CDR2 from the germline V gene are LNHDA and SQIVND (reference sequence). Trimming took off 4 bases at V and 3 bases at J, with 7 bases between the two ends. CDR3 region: CASSNTNYEQYF. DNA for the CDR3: TGTGCCAGTAGTAACACTAACTACGAGCAGTACTTC.

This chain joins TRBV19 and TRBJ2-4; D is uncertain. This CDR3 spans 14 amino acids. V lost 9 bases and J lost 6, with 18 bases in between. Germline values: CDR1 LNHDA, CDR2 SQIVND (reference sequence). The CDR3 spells CASKDPTTRNIQYF. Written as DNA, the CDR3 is TGTGCCAGCAAGGACCCGACAACAAGAAACATTCAGTACTTC.

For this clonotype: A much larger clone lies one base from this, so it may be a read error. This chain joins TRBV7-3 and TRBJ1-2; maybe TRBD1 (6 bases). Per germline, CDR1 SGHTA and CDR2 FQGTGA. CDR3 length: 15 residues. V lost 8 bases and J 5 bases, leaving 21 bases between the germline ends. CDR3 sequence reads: CASGPDRSSWYGYTF. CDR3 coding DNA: TGTGCCAGCGGCCCCGACAGGAGTAGTTGGTATGGCTACACCTTC.

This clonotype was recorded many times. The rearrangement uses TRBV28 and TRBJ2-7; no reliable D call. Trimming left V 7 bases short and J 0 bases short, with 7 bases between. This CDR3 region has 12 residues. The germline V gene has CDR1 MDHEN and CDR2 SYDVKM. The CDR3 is CASIGSSYEQYF. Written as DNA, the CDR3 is TGTGCCAGCATTGGAAGCTCCTACGAGCAGTACTTC.